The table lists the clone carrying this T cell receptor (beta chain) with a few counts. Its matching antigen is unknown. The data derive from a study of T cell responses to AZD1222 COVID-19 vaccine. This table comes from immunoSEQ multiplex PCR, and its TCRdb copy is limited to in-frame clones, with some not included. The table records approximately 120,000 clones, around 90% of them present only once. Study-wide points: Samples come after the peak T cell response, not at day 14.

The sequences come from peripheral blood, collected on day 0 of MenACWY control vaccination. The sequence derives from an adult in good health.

The CDR3 reads CASSWTGPSYEQYF. The DNA for the CDR3 is TGTGCCAGCAGCTGGACAGGGCCCTCCTACGAGCAGTACTTC. This sequence joins TRBV5-6 and TRBJ2-7; 8 bases match TRBD1. This CDR3 is built from 14 residues. The V gene end was trimmed by 3 bases and the J gene end by 0 bases; junction bases not matched to a gene: 2. The germline V gene encodes CDR1 SGHDT and CDR2 YYEEEE.